This section outlines one T cell receptor beta chain sequence together with its context. The repertoire was sequenced with immunoSEQ multiplex PCR; TCRdb's copy has only in-frame clones and lacks some. In the table there are 50,000 or so clones, 85% to 95% of which are singletons. This sample was taken from a study of T cell changes during pregnancy in multiple sclerosis. The V gene's germline CDR1 is SEHNR and CDR2 FQNEAQ (reference sequence). Trimming cost V 5 bases and J 10 bases; bases outside gene matches: 5. The CDR3 length is 12 residues. This chain links TRBV7-9 with TRBJ2-1, with 7 bases identical to TRBD1. This TCR derives from a female donor with multiple sclerosis, enrolled in a pregnancy study. The sequencing used CD8+ T cells from peripheral blood mononuclear cells, collected after pregnancy. This CDR3 reads CASSVDRVEQFF. CDR3 nucleotides: TGTGCCAGCAGCGTTGACAGGGTGGAGCAGTTCTTC.